The TCR beta chain under discussion was sequenced for a study of blood T cell repertoires in COVID-19. For the study at large: Acute and convalescent COVID-19 specimens originated in the United States, Italy and Spain. The analysed material was cDNA or gDNA that came from T cells, B-cell-depleted T cells, or PBMCs.

There are 12 residues in the CDR3. The germline CDR1 and CDR2 sequences are LNHDA and SQIVND (reference sequence). The ends were cut back, 1 base at V and 4 bases at J, with 4 bases in the middle. Per the original methods: Amplification with reference gene primers provided the estimates of nucleated cell counts. Measured with immunoSEQ multiplex PCR; TCRdb has only the in-frame clones, and not every one. V, J and clone size reflect that table, while D and trimming were determined from the DNA. In the table there are 84,000 or so clones, over 80% of which are singletons. Sequenced input: peripheral blood. The chain combines TRBV19 with TRBJ2-5; D not resolved. This clonotype was obtained from a man at least 80 years old with active or convalescent COVID-19. As DNA, the CDR3 is TGTGCCAGTAGTATAGCGGGAGAGACCCAGTACTTC. The encoded protein is CASSIAGETQYF.